The 10 T cell receptor beta chains listed next were all sequenced from one sample in a study of blood T cell repertoires in COVID-19. Measured with immunoSEQ multiplex PCR; TCRdb has only the in-frame clones, and not every one. The sample gives tens of thousands of clones, less than 80% of which show up once; about 30% is in the top ten. The sequenced sample was peripheral blood. The receptors shown here come from a man between 60 and 75 years old with active or convalescent COVID-19.

The chain recombines TRBV9 with TRBJ2-3; 8 nucleotides agree with TRBD2. V shed 2 bases, J shed 8 bases, and the junction held 4 bases outside the gene matches. The CDR3 runs 13 residues. From germline, CDR1 is SGDLS and CDR2 YYNGEE. CDR3 sequence: CASSVGLAGTQYF. The CDR3 DNA reads TGTGCCAGCAGCGTCGGACTAGCAGGTACGCAGTATTTT.

J is TRBJ2-7 and V is TRBV19; TRBD2 is a possible D gene (6 bases). Trimming removed 4 bases from V and 2 bases from J, with 15 bases in between. The CDR3 is made up of 15 amino acids. Germline CDR1 is LNHDA and CDR2 is SQIVND (reference sequence). The CDR3 protein is CASSSGGAGAYEQYF. The CDR3 nucleotides read TGTGCCAGTAGTAGTGGAGGGGCCGGGGCCTACGAGCAGTACTTC.

This clone showed up just once. This chain links TRBV15 with TRBJ2-6, with D possibly matching TRBD2 (5 bases). The CDR3 length is 17 residues. Trimming shortened V by 0 bases and J by 0 bases, and 9 bases separated the two germline ends. Germline V lookup: CDR1 LNHNV, CDR2 YYDKDF (reference sequence). The CDR3 reads CATSREGGSSGANVLTF. CDR3 DNA: TGTGCCACCAGCAGAGAAGGTGGGAGCTCTGGGGCCAACGTCCTGACTTTC.

In its sample, this clone was seen a few times. This sequence joins TRBV28 and TRBJ1-5; D remains unclear. CDR1 is MDHEN and CDR2 is SYDVKM in the germline V gene. Trimming removed 6 bases from V and 3 bases from J, with 18 bases in between. This CDR3 comprises 16 residues. The CDR3 protein is CASRSTRRISNQPQHF. CDR3 DNA sequence: TGTGCCAGCAGGTCAACCAGAAGAATTTCCAATCAGCCCCAGCATTTT.

The J gene is TRBJ1-1, the V gene TRBV6-5, with D maybe TRBD1 (6 bases). The CDR3 is made up of 13 amino acids. Trimming removed 6 bases at V and 2 bases at J, with 10 bases between. Germline assignment: CDR1 MNHEY and CDR2 SVGAGI. The DNA for the CDR3 is TGTGCCAGCAGCCCGACAGGAAACACTGAAGCTTTCTTT. Protein sequence: CASSPTGNTEAFF.

The chain has TRBV5-1 and TRBJ2-2, with D unresolved. The CDR3 sequence is 16 residues long. Trimming stripped 0 bases from V and 0 bases from J, with 9 bases between. The germline CDR1 and CDR2 sequences are SGHRS and YFSETQ. This CDR3 is CASSLGSVSNTGELFF. In DNA, the CDR3 is TGCGCCAGCAGCTTGGGGAGCGTCTCGAACACCGGGGAGCTGTTTTTT.

CDR3 amino acids: CASSLIAVPGQGAGEQYF. Here the CDR3 DNA reads TGTGCCAGCAGCTTAATTGCTGTCCCGGGACAGGGGGCGGGGGAGCAGTACTTC. The chain uses TRBV7-3 and TRBJ2-7, with 12 bases aligning to TRBD1. V lost 1 base, J lost 7 bases, and 14 bases stayed unmatched. Germline assignment: CDR1 SGHTA and CDR2 FQGTGA. The CDR3 totals 18 residues.

The genes are TRBV29-1 and TRBJ1-2, with unresolved D. Germline CDR1 is SQVTM and CDR2 is ANQGSEA. Trimming cost V 3 bases and J 5 bases, with 10 bases left between them. This CDR3 contains 12 residues. The CDR3 DNA follows: TGCAGCGTTGACAGTTTAAGATATGGCTACACCTTC. Translation: CSVDSLRYGYTF.

The V and J genes are TRBV24-1 and TRBJ2-3; 11 bases are shared with TRBD2. The CDR3 consists of 14 residues. The V and J ends lost 5 bases and 6 bases, in that order; junction bases with no gene match: 3. Germline CDR1 KGHDR, CDR2 SFDVKD. The CDR3 sequence is CATSATSGGDTQYF. The CDR3, as DNA: TGTGCCACCAGTGCTACTAGCGGGGGTGATACGCAGTATTTT.

This rearrangement joins TRBV9 to TRBJ1-4; no reliable D call. The CDR3 consists of 15 residues. Per germline, CDR1 SGDLS and CDR2 YYNGEE. V dropped 4 bases and J dropped 5 bases, with 15 bases sitting between them. This CDR3 is CASSTHLAENEKLFF. The CDR3 coding sequence is TGTGCCAGCAGCACACACCTGGCGGAGAATGAAAAACTGTTTTTT. Supplemented by reference TRBV9 and TRBJ1-4, the full variable domain reads DSGVTQTPKHLITATGQRVTLRCSPRSGDLSVYWYQQSLDQGLQFLIQYYNGEERAKGNILERFSAQQFPDLHSELNLSSLELGDSALYFCASSTHLAENEKLFFGSGTQLSVL.